Listed below are T cell receptor beta chains from one sample, sequenced in a study of T-cell reconstitution after alpha-beta-depleted transplantation in children. TCRdb used MiXCR to reprocess the PCR reads, holding one entry per CDR3 protein. Here the sample spans some 600,000 distinct CDR3 sequences, 10% to 15% being singletons. Sequencing was performed on PBMCs, mostly from graft donor cells, taken 360 days after TCRalphabeta/CD19-depleted stem cell transplant. These receptors all stem from a male patient younger than 18 who had a stem cell transplant for acute myeloid leukemia, so the T cells may come from the graft donor. CDR3s include the opening cysteine and the closing phenylalanine or tryptophan. The D gene is left open where the match is weak. Clone size is shown for a subset of rows, as once, few, many or a class of expanded clone.

few,TRBJ2-7,TRBV4-2,.,CASSPRTEDYEQYF,TGTGCCAGCAGCCCACGGACGGAGGATTACGAGCAGTACTTC
.,TRBJ2-5,TRBV7-2,TRBD1,CASSPDRGGWETQYF,TGTGCCAGCAGCCCAGACAGGGGGGGGTGGGAGACCCAGTACTTC
many,TRBJ2-5,TRBV12-3/TRBV12-4,TRBD2,CASSSTPGLAGTSSETQYF,TGTGCCAGCAGTTCAACCCCGGGACTAGCGGGAACTAGTTCAGAGACCCAGTACTTC
.,TRBJ2-3,TRBV11-2,.,CASSLGPRVDTQYF,TGTGCCAGCAGCTTGGGACCCCGCGTTGATACGCAGTATTTT
few,TRBJ2-5,TRBV29-1,TRBD1,CSVVRDRETQYF,TGCAGCGTTGTACGGGACAGGGAGACCCAGTACTTC
many,TRBJ2-7,TRBV25-1,TRBD2,CASSGHLAGNGGQYF,TGTGCCAGCAGTGGCCACCTAGCGGGGAATGGCGGGCAGTACTTC
.,TRBJ1-2,TRBV6-2/TRBV6-3,.,CASTGTTNYGYTF,TGTGCCAGCACCGGGACAACTAACTATGGCTACACCTTC
.,TRBJ2-1,TRBV2,TRBD2,CASSMTSGRNYNEQFF,TGTGCCAGCAGCATGACTAGCGGGAGGAACTACAATGAGCAGTTCTTC
few,TRBJ2-3,TRBV30,TRBD2,CAWTSGDYRRTDTQYF,TGTGCCTGGACTAGCGGGGATTATCGCCGCACAGATACGCAGTATTTT
.,TRBJ1-4,TRBV7-9,TRBD1,CASSPPGQHNEKLFF,TGTGCCAGCAGCCCCCCGGGACAGCACAATGAAAAACTGTTTTTT
.,TRBJ1-1,TRBV4-3,.,CASSQEGGLHLNTEAFF,TGCGCCAGCAGCCAAGAAGGTGGGCTACATTTGAACACTGAAGCTTTCTTT
.,TRBJ1-5,TRBV19,.,CASSIGNQPQHF,TGTGCCAGTAGTATAGGCAATCAGCCCCAGCATTTT
.,TRBJ2-1,TRBV5-1,TRBD1,CASSLEPDRGRNEQFF,TGCGCCAGCAGCTTGGAACCGGACAGGGGGCGGAATGAGCAGTTCTTC
few,TRBJ2-6,TRBV6-1,.,CASSNTLSGANVLTF,TGTGCCAGCAGCAACACACTCTCTGGGGCCAACGTCCTGACTTTC
many,TRBJ2-1,TRBV29-1,TRBD1,CSVDRGNRNEQFF,TGCAGCGTTGACAGGGGGAATAGAAATGAGCAGTTCTTC
few,TRBJ2-7,TRBV5-5,.,CASSHDPRPYEQYF,TGTGCCAGCAGCCATGACCCTCGTCCCTACGAGCAGTACTTC
.,TRBJ2-1,TRBV11-2,.,CASSLGLGGMNEQFF,TGTGCCAGCAGCTTAGGTCTCGGGGGTATGAATGAGCAGTTCTTC
few,TRBJ1-1,TRBV7-2,.,CASSLKKGMNTEAFF,TGTGCCAGCAGCCTTAAGAAGGGTATGAACACTGAAGCTTTCTTT
few,TRBJ2-7,TRBV20-1,TRBD2,CSGTSAKFLYEQYF,TGCAGTGGGACTAGCGCAAAGTTTCTGTACGAGCAGTACTTC
.,TRBJ2-3,TRBV5-1,.,CASSLELVTVGDTQYF,TGCGCCAGCAGCTTGGAGCTCGTGACCGTGGGAGATACGCAGTATTTT
many,TRBJ2-7,TRBV24-1,.,CATSGLSYEQYF,TGTGCCACCAGTGGGCTCTCCTACGAGCAGTACTTC
few,TRBJ1-1,TRBV29-1,TRBD1,CSVRIGQGRAGTEAFF,TGCAGCGTAAGAATAGGACAGGGGCGTGCAGGCACTGAAGCTTTCTTT
many,TRBJ2-2,TRBV9,.,CASSVELPTGELFF,TGTGCCAGCAGCGTAGAACTCCCCACCGGGGAGCTGTTTTTT
.,TRBJ2-7,TRBV5-1,TRBD1,CASSLIGTGVSYEQYF,TGCGCCAGCAGCTTGATCGGGACAGGAGTCTCCTACGAGCAGTACTTC
.,TRBJ1-5,TRBV12-3/TRBV12-4,.,CASSLLGESNQPQHF,TGTGCCAGCAGTCTCTTGGGGGAAAGCAATCAGCCCCAGCATTTT
.,TRBJ1-2,TRBV10-3,.,CAISGMQGHTF,TGTGCCATCAGTGGAATGCAGGGACACACCTTC
few,TRBJ1-1,TRBV10-3,.,CAISETWLNTEAFF,TGTGCCATCAGTGAGACTTGGTTAAACACTGAAGCTTTCTTT
once,TRBJ2-5,TRBV5-1,TRBD1,CASSLRWGQGMETQYF,TGCGCCAGCAGCTTGCGCTGGGGACAGGGGATGGAGACCCAGTACTTC
few,TRBJ2-5,TRBV13,.,CASKLQYQETQYF,TGTGCCAGCAAGTTACAGTACCAAGAGACCCAGTACTTC